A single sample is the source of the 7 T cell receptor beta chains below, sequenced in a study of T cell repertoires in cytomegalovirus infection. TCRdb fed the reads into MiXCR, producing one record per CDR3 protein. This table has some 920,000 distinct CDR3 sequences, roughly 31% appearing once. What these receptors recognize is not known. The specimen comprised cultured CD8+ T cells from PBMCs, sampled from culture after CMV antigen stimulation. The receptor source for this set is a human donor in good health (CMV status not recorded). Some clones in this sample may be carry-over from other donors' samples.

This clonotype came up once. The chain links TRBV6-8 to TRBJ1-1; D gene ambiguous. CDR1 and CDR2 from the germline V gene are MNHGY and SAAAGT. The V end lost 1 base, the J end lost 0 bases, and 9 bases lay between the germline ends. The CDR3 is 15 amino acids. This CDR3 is CASSYLVDMNTEAFF. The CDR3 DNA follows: TGTGCCAGCAGTTACTTGGTGGATATGAACACTGAAGCTTTCTTT.

In DNA, the CDR3 is TGTGCCAGCAGCGTAGCAGGCGTAAACTATGGCTACACCTTC. This sequence encodes CASSVAGVNYGYTF. V is TRBV9 and J is TRBJ1-2; D uncertain. Trimming shortened V by 0 bases and J by 2 bases, and 8 bases separated the two germline ends. Looked up from germline, CDR1 is SGDLS and CDR2 is YYNGEE. The CDR3 totals 14 residues. The variable domain in full, with the rest retrieved from reference TRBV9 and TRBJ1-2, is DSGVTQTPKHLITATGQRVTLRCSPRSGDLSVYWYQQSLDQGLQFLIQYYNGEERAKGNILERFSAQQFPDLHSELNLSSLELGDSALYFCASSVAGVNYGYTFGSGTRLTVV.

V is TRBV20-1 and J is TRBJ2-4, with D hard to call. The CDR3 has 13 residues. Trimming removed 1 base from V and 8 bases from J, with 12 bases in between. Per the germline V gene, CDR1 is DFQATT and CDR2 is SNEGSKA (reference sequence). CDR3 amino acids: CSARGPRWDIQYF. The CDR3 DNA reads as TGCAGTGCTAGAGGCCCGCGATGGGACATTCAGTACTTC.

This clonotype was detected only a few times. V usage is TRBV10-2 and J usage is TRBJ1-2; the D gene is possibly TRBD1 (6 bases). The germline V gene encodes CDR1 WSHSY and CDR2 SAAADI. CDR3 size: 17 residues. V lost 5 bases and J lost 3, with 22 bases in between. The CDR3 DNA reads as TGCGCCAGCAGTATTTCCGAGGGGGGGGCGCGGGACTATGGCTACACCTTC. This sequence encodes CASSISEGGARDYGYTF.

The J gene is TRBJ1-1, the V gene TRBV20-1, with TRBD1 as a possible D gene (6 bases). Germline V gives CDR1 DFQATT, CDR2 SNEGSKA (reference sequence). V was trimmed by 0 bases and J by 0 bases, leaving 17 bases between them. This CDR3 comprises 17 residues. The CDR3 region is CSARDRQALGMNTEAFF. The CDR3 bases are TGCAGTGCTAGAGATCGACAGGCCTTAGGTATGAACACTGAAGCTTTCTTT.

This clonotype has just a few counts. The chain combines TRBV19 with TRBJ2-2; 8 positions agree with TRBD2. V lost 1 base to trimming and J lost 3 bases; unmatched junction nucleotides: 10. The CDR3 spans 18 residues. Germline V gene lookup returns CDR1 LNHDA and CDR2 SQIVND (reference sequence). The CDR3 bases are TGTGCCAGTAGTATAGGATCAGAAGCGGGGGTTTACACCGGGGAGCTGTTTTTT. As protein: CASSIGSEAGVYTGELFF.

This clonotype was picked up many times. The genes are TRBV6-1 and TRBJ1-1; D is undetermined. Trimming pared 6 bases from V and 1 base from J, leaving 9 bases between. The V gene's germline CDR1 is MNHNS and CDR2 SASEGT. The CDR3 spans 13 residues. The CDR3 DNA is TGTGCCAGCAGAACTGTGTGGAACACTGAAGCTTTCTTT. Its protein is CASRTVWNTEAFF.